This T cell receptor (beta chain) is from a study of blood T cell repertoires in COVID-19. Study-wide background: Sites across the United States, Italy and Spain contributed samples from acute and convalescent COVID-19. From T cells, B-cell-depleted T cells, or PBMCs came the material, which was cDNA or gDNA.

Per the study methods: Reference gene primer amplification yielded estimated nucleated cell counts. The method was immunoSEQ multiplex PCR; TCRdb's version includes in-frame clones alone and lacks a portion of them. That table furnishes V, J and clone size, whereas the DNA furnished D and trimming. The sample records some 150,000 clones, more than 75% being singletons. This clone was found once. This clonotype was obtained from a woman between 50 and 59 years old with active or convalescent COVID-19. Sequences were obtained from peripheral blood.

CDR3 amino acids: CASSVAGDRGYEQYF. CDR3 DNA sequence: TGTGCCAGCAGCGTAGCAGGGGACAGGGGCTACGAGCAGTACTTC. J is TRBJ2-7 and V is TRBV9; 10 bases are a match to TRBD1. The trim removed 0 bases at V and 3 bases at J, leaving 3 bases unmatched. Looked up from germline, CDR1 is SGDLS and CDR2 is YYNGEE. This CDR3 comprises 15 residues.